The source of this T cell receptor (beta chain) is a study of blood T cell repertoires in COVID-19. Study summary: T cells, B-cell-depleted T cells, or PBMCs provided the cDNA or gDNA that served as material.

The CDR3 is made up of 14 amino acids. Looked up from germline, CDR1 is MNHEY and CDR2 is SVGAGI. Deletions cut 2 bases from V and 0 bases from J, with 7 bases between. Assay: immunoSEQ multiplex PCR; the TCRdb copy retains only in-frame clones and omits some. The table records around 67,000 clones, roughly 81% of them present only once. This clone was counted ten times or more. Specimen: peripheral blood. The chain recombines TRBV6-5 with TRBJ1-1; D might be TRBD1 (5 bases). This TCR was sampled from a human donor in a cohort sampled during active COVID-19. In DNA, the CDR3 is TGTGCCAGCAGTTACGCAGGGTTGAACACTGAAGCTTTCTTT. It translates to CASSYAGLNTEAFF.